The clone carrying this TCR beta chain has more than one count but fewer than ten. Its antigen remains unknown. This sample is drawn from a study of CD8 T cells in ankylosing spondylitis. Study-wide results and limits: Characteristic, it appeared, of ankylosing spondylitis blood was a TCR beta motif of about eight highly homologous variants. In peripheral blood, disease-linked CD8+ clones occurred at relatively low frequencies.

MiXCR, run by TCRdb on the 5' RACE reads, gives a single entry per CDR3 protein. The sample has 200,000 to 300,000 distinct CDR3 sequences; about 24% are singletons. The sample comprised blood, either unsorted or a sorted T cell fraction (not recorded which). This TCR was recovered from a male donor with ankylosing spondylitis or in good health (not recorded which).

The DNA for the CDR3 is TGTGCCAGCAGCTCAGGGGGCGCAGCAAATTCACCCCTCCACTTT. Protein product: CASSSGGAANSPLHF. The genes are TRBV5-5 and TRBJ1-6; 8 bases map to TRBD1. With 3 bases clipped from V and 7 bases from J, the junction kept 6 bases outside the gene matches. CDR1 and CDR2 from the germline V gene are SGHKS and YYEKEE (reference sequence). There are 15 residues in the CDR3.